The sequence of this TCR beta chain was determined in a study of shared clonotypes between healthy human individuals. Germline V gene data show CDR1 as KGHSH and CDR2 as LQKENI. The CDR3 consists of 13 residues. V shed 0 bases and J shed 11 bases, with 13 bases lying between them. General study results and limits: It was observed that around 5% of naive CD4 clonotypes were shared across a few donors. Sharing of clonotypes among donors was expected to vary with sequencing depth.

Assay: immunoSEQ multiplex PCR; the TCRdb copy retains only in-frame clones and omits some. The sample yields approximately 2.3 million clones, approximately 95% seen once. This clone was seen more than once but under ten times. The antigen is unknown. This rearrangement joins TRBV18 to TRBJ1-1, with a weak D call TRBD1 (5 bases). Sequenced input: naive CD4+ T cells from PBMCs. Subset indicated: CD45RA+ positively selected. This TCR derives from a man younger than 30 in good health. Some clones in this sample may be carry-over from other donors' samples. CDR3 coding DNA: TGTGCCAGCTCACCACCGCGGGACGGTGGGGCTTTCTTT. Residues: CASSPPRDGGAFF.